This TCR beta chain is drawn from a study of blood T cell repertoires in COVID-19. Study-wide context: Samples of COVID-19 (acute and convalescent) were obtained from the United States, Italy and Spain.

In the source study's methods: Estimation of nucleated cell counts was performed using reference gene primer amplification. Some clones are missing from TCRdb's copy, which holds only in-frame ones; the method was immunoSEQ multiplex PCR. V, J and clone size derive from that table, while D and trimming were established from the DNA sequence. Among 110,000 to 150,000 clones listed, just under 85% were seen once. This clone was detected ten times or more. All enrollees were about 18 to 89 years old and from 20 to 30 US areas. Clinical history as reported by participants underpinned cohort assignment. The ends lost 7 bases at V and 1 base at J; junction bases unmatched: 16. Germline lookup yields CDR1 KGHDR and CDR2 SFDVKD. The CDR3 sequence is 19 residues long.

V gene TRBV24-1 combines with J gene TRBJ2-3; 10 positions match TRBD1. Sample: PBMCs or T cells enriched from blood (not recorded which). This TCR came from a man over 45 who had recovered from COVID-19. CDR3 sequence: CATSKAKDRGRLGTDTQYF. The DNA for the CDR3 is TGTGCCACCAGCAAGGCCAAAGACAGGGGGCGTTTAGGCACAGATACGCAGTATTTT.